This note documents a single TCR beta chain sequence. Its antigen is not known. The source of the sample is a study of cytomegalovirus exposure and HLA in healthy donors. Study-level information: In a later analysis, the roughly 120 validation repertoires were reported to have used the same platform as the approximately 670 first-cohort repertoires.

TCRdb's copy holds only in-frame clones and misses some; the assay was immunoSEQ multiplex PCR. Among about 120,000 clones listed, 70% to 90% were seen once. The CDR3 spans 16 residues. V lost 2 bases and J 0 bases, leaving 12 bases between the germline ends. Germline CDR1 and CDR2: MNHEY and SVGAGI. General study points: In vitro testing confirmed a few CMV-associated chains as specific for CMV antigens. The TCR clusters that emerged in the first cohort tended, a later analysis found, to co-occur in the 120 or so validation repertoires.

This receptor was identified in a woman aged 18-29 years in good health and CMV-seropositive. The sample was PBMCs. The V gene is TRBV6-5, the J gene TRBJ2-3; D is possibly TRBD2 (6 bases). CDR3 region: CASSYGGLMSTDTQYF. The CDR3 DNA is TGTGCCAGCAGTTACGGGGGACTGATGAGCACAGATACGCAGTATTTT.